Described below is a single T cell receptor (beta chain) sequence and its context. The data belong to a study of blood T cell repertoires in COVID-19. This CDR3 has 16 amino acids. Germline CDR1 and CDR2: GTSNPN and SVGIG (reference sequence). V was clipped by 1 base and J by 3 bases; unmatched bases: 12. Per the authors' pipeline: Using reference gene primer amplification, nucleated cell counts were estimated. Repertoires were generated with immunoSEQ multiplex PCR, while TCRdb's copy carries only in-frame clones and drops some. V, J and clone size are taken as reported in that table, and D and trimming were inferred from the DNA itself. Among approximately 280,000 clones listed, approximately 90% were seen once.

V gene TRBV30 combines with J gene TRBJ2-7, with 7 bases lining up with TRBD2. Input material: PBMCs or T cells enriched from blood (not recorded which). This receptor was taken from a woman aged 40 to 50 who had recovered from COVID-19. The CDR3 coding sequence is TGTGCCTGGAGTGACCCTCACGCTAGCGGAGTCTACGAGCAGTACTTC. Translating gives CAWSDPHASGVYEQYF.